Below, 25 T cell receptor beta chains from the same sample are listed, as sequenced in a study of blood T cell repertoires in COVID-19. Assay: immunoSEQ multiplex PCR; the TCRdb copy retains only in-frame clones and omits some. The profile shows under 40,000 clones, 86% of them singletons. The sequenced sample consisted of peripheral blood. These receptor sequences come from a woman aged 80 or older with active or convalescent COVID-19.

CDR3: CATGERSSYNSPLHF. In DNA form, the CDR3 reads TGTGCCACCGGAGAAAGGAGCTCCTATAATTCACCCCTCCACTTT. The chain couples TRBV6-6 to TRBJ1-6; no clear D. CDR3 length: 15 amino acids. The germline V gene encodes CDR1 MNHNY and CDR2 SVGAGI (reference sequence). V lost 10 bases to trimming and J lost 0 bases, with 13 bases between them.

The V call is TRBV25-1, the J call TRBJ1-6; 7 nucleotides align to TRBD1. V shed 4 bases, J shed 7 bases, and the junction held 4 bases outside the gene matches. CDR3 length: 14 amino acids. Looked up from germline, CDR1 is MGHDK and CDR2 is SYGVNS. CDR3 loop: CASSGRGLNSPLHF. The CDR3 DNA follows: TGTGCCAGCAGTGGCAGGGGGTTAAATTCACCCCTCCACTTT. Filled out from reference TRBV25-1 and TRBJ1-6, the complete variable domain reads EADIYQTPRYLVIGTGKKITLECSQTMGHDKMYWYQQDPGMELHLIHYSYGVNSTEKGDLSSESTVSRIRTEHFPLTLESARPSHTSQYLCASSGRGLNSPLHFGNGTRLTVT.

The rearrangement links TRBV2 to TRBJ2-2; 10 bases are a match to TRBD2. Germline V lookup: CDR1 SNHLY, CDR2 FYNNEI. This CDR3 is built from 14 residues. V trimming: 6 bases; J trimming: 6 bases; junction bases outside the gene matches: 4. Here the CDR3 reads CASSASGGAGELFF. The CDR3 DNA reads TGTGCCAGCAGCGCTAGCGGGGGAGCCGGGGAGCTGTTTTTT.

V and J are TRBV30 and TRBJ1-5, with 7 bases aligning to TRBD1. CDR3 length: 15 amino acids. Germline lookup yields CDR1 GTSNPN and CDR2 SVGIG (reference sequence). With V trimmed by 2 bases and J by 4 bases, 8 bases remained unmatched. The CDR3 region is CAWSPAGQLNQPQHF. CDR3 in DNA: TGTGCCTGGAGTCCCGCGGGACAGCTTAATCAGCCCCAGCATTTT.

The rearrangement joins TRBV10-3 to TRBJ2-3, with TRBD1 matching over 7 bases. The CDR3 is made up of 14 amino acids. Germline values: CDR1 ENHRY, CDR2 SYGVKD. Losses at the gene ends were 4 bases for V and 4 bases for J; bases not matched to a gene: 5. The CDR3 region has the DNA TGTGCCATCAGTGGACAGGGCCCCGCAGATACGCAGTATTTT. Its translation: CAISGQGPADTQYF.

The chain recombines TRBV6-5 with TRBJ2-7; 10 bases align to TRBD2. Unmatched junction bases numbered 5, after V lost 3 bases and J lost 3 bases. Looked up from germline, CDR1 is MNHEY and CDR2 is SVGAGI. CDR3 length: 15 amino acids. The CDR3 DNA reads TGTGCCAGCAGTTATCTTCCTAGCGGGAGCTACGAGCAGTACTTC. It translates to CASSYLPSGSYEQYF.

This chain connects TRBV19 to TRBJ2-1; 9 bases are shared with TRBD1. The length of the CDR3 is 16 residues. Germline CDR1 and CDR2: LNHDA and SQIVND (reference sequence). With 7 bases clipped from V and 5 bases from J, the junction kept 12 bases outside the gene matches. The CDR3 DNA is TGTGCCAGTACCCCAGTAAGGGGGACAGGGAACAATGAGCAGTTCTTC. Translating gives CASTPVRGTGNNEQFF. Based on the CDR3 plus reference TRBV19 and TRBJ2-1, the full variable domain is DGGITQSPKYLFRKEGQNVTLSCEQNLNHDAMYWYRQDPGQGLRLIYYSQIVNDFQKGDIAEGYSVSREKKESFPLTVTSAQKNPTAFYLCASTPVRGTGNNEQFFGPGTRLTVL.

V is TRBV27 and J is TRBJ2-1; D ambiguous. Trimming stripped 6 bases from V and 4 bases from J, with 13 bases between. Germline CDR1 MNHEY, CDR2 SMNVEV (reference sequence). The CDR3 extends over 14 amino acids. Here the CDR3 reads CASSQNSPYNEQFF. The CDR3 DNA sequence: TGTGCCAGCAGCCAAAACTCCCCTTACAATGAGCAGTTCTTC.

V and J are TRBV28 and TRBJ2-7; D might be TRBD1 (6 bases). The V and J ends lost 5 bases and 2 bases respectively, with 16 bases between them. Germline CDR1 reads MDHEN; CDR2 reads SYDVKM. The CDR3 spans 15 residues. The CDR3 DNA is TGTGCCAGCAGTAGCCCCGGGACACTAGCCTACGAGCAGTACTTC. Translation gives CASSSPGTLAYEQYF.

V and J are TRBV2 and TRBJ1-4, with D perhaps TRBD1 (6 bases). The CDR3 consists of 14 residues. Trimming cost V 5 bases and J 2 bases, with 9 bases left between them. Germline assignment: CDR1 SNHLY and CDR2 FYNNEI. CDR3 in amino acids: CASSNRETNEKLFF. CDR3 sequence (DNA): TGTGCCAGCAGTAACAGGGAGACTAATGAAAAACTGTTTTTT.

The chain recombines TRBV6-6 with TRBJ1-5; perhaps TRBD1 as D (6 bases). V lost 6 bases and J lost 5, with 14 bases in between. This CDR3 comprises 14 residues. The V gene's germline CDR1 is MNHNY and CDR2 SVGAGI (reference sequence). The DNA of the CDR3 is TGTGCCAGCAGCCCCCGACAGGAGTATCAGCCCCAGCATTTT. Encoded protein: CASSPRQEYQPQHF.

The rearrangement joins TRBV18 to TRBJ2-1; TRBD1 matches 9 bases. Germline lookup yields CDR1 KGHSH and CDR2 LQKENI. With V trimmed by 8 bases and J by 2 bases, 10 bases remained unmatched. The CDR3 extends over 16 amino acids. CDR3 DNA: TGTGCCAGCCAGATCCCCGGGACAGGGACCTACAATGAGCAGTTCTTC. Its protein is CASQIPGTGTYNEQFF.

The rearrangement links TRBV5-6 to TRBJ1-3; D call uncertain. Deletions cut 5 bases from V and 2 bases from J, with 14 bases between. The CDR3 is made up of 15 amino acids. CDR1 is SGHDT and CDR2 is YYEEEE in the germline V gene. Here the CDR3 reads CASRNRIAAGNTIYF. In DNA form, the CDR3 reads TGTGCCAGCAGGAACCGGATAGCTGCTGGAAACACCATATATTTT.

This clone was observed a single time. The V call is TRBV4-2, the J call TRBJ2-4, with TRBD2 identical over 13 bases. Germline trimming cut 1 base from V and 0 bases from J; bases unmatched to any gene: 3. The CDR3 covers 18 residues. Germline V gives CDR1 LGHNA, CDR2 YNFKEQ. The CDR3, as DNA: TGTGCCAGCAGCCAAGCTGGGACTAGCGGGATAGCCAAAAACATTCAGTACTTC. Its translation: CASSQAGTSGIAKNIQYF.

The genes are TRBV6-6 and TRBJ2-7, with D maybe TRBD1 (5 bases). CDR1 MNHNY and CDR2 SVGAGI come from the germline V gene (reference sequence). V shed 6 bases and J shed 1 base, with 13 bases lying between them. The length of the CDR3 is 14 residues. The CDR3 protein is CASRRQGKSYEQYF. Written as DNA, the CDR3 is TGTGCCAGCAGACGGCAGGGTAAATCCTACGAGCAGTACTTC.

The gene calls are TRBV2 and TRBJ2-3, with 10 positions matching TRBD2. The CDR3 has 14 amino acids. Looked up from germline, CDR1 is SNHLY and CDR2 is FYNNEI. With V trimmed by 10 bases and J by 6 bases, 10 bases remained unmatched. In DNA form, the CDR3 reads TGTGCCACAAAAGCGGGGGGGCCGTGGGATACGCAGTATTTT. It encodes CATKAGGPWDTQYF.

J is TRBJ2-7 and V is TRBV28, with a tentative D call TRBD2 (6 bases). The CDR3 is 15 amino acids. Trimming took 3 bases from V and 2 from J, leaving 14 bases between them. Germline assignment: CDR1 MDHEN and CDR2 SYDVKM. The DNA of the CDR3 is TGTGCCAGCAGTTTTCCCGGGACTCGCCCCTACGAGCAGTACTTC. It encodes CASSFPGTRPYEQYF.

The V call is TRBV7-8, the J call TRBJ2-4; D may be TRBD2 (6 bases). Germline CDR1 SGHVS, CDR2 FQNEAQ. V dropped 1 base and J dropped 0 bases, with 19 bases sitting between them. The CDR3 is 19 amino acids. In nucleotides, the CDR3 is TGTGCCAGCAGCTTAGATGCTAGCGCCAACCAACTAGCCAAAAACATTCAGTACTTC. Its translation: CASSLDASANQLAKNIQYF.

The chain joins TRBV3-1 (or the pseudogene TRBV3-2) to TRBJ1-4, with 8 bases identical to TRBD1. Trimming took 5 bases from V and 8 from J; bases not matched to a gene: 7. CDR1 and CDR2 (germline): LGHDT, YNNKEL (reference sequence). CDR3 length: 14 amino acids. CDR3 coding DNA: TGTGCCAGCAGCAGAGGACAGGGTGGCGAAAAACTGTTTTTT. Its translation: CASSRGQGGEKLFF.

As for this clone: At one end, the junction sequence differs from germline, possibly due to a read error. V is TRBV20-1 and J is TRBJ2-7; weak D call: TRBD2 (5 bases). The CDR3 is made up of 11 amino acids. Germline CDR1 DFQATT, CDR2 SNEGSKA (reference sequence). The CDR3 here is CSARVNEGRSF. In nucleotides, the CDR3 is TGCAGTGCTAGAGTCAACGAGGGCCGCTCCTTC.

The V and J genes are TRBV7-2 and TRBJ2-3, with 7 nucleotides matching TRBD2. In germline, CDR1 is SGHTA, CDR2 FQGNSA. The CDR3 sequence is 13 residues long. The ends lost 11 bases at V and 1 base at J; junction bases unmatched: 6. This CDR3 is CASHRGGTDTQYF. The DNA for the CDR3 is TGTGCCTCACACCGGGGGGGCACAGATACGCAGTATTTT.

The gene calls are TRBV9 and TRBJ1-6; 7 positions match TRBD1. Trimming removed 1 base from V and 8 bases from J; junction bases left unmatched: 6. The CDR3 spans 15 residues. CDR1 and CDR2 (germline): SGDLS, YYNGEE. The CDR3 sequence is CASSVQGDSYSPLHF. The CDR3 bases are TGTGCCAGCAGCGTACAAGGGGACAGTTATTCACCCCTCCACTTT.

This chain joins TRBV15 and TRBJ2-5; D uncertain. The CDR3 contains 13 residues. Trimming stripped 0 bases from V and 5 bases from J, with 7 bases between. Germline V gives CDR1 LNHNV, CDR2 YYDKDF (reference sequence). The CDR3 DNA sequence: TGTGCCACCAGCAGAGATTATGGCGAGACCCAGTACTTC. Amino acid sequence: CATSRDYGETQYF.

V and J are TRBV10-3 and TRBJ1-1, with 8 bases fitting TRBD1. Germline V gene lookup returns CDR1 ENHRY and CDR2 SYGVKD. This CDR3 has 15 amino acids. Germline trimming cut 6 bases from V and 3 bases from J; bases unmatched to any gene: 9. CDR3 DNA: TGTGCCATCAGCACAGGACAGGGTGTCGACACTGAAGCTTTCTTT. Its protein product is CAISTGQGVDTEAFF.

In its sample, this clone was seen a few times. The V call is TRBV2, the J call TRBJ2-2, with 10 bases fitting TRBD1. Germline loops: CDR1 SNHLY, CDR2 FYNNEI. This CDR3 is built from 14 residues. V was clipped by 8 bases and J by 7 bases; unmatched bases: 7. In DNA form, the CDR3 reads TGTGCCAGCGCTGGGGACAGGGGAGGCGGGGAGCTGTTTTTT. As protein: CASAGDRGGGELFF.